These 15 T cell receptor beta chains were all obtained from the same sample, sequenced in a study of T cell responses to AZD1222 COVID-19 vaccine. Profiled with immunoSEQ multiplex PCR; TCRdb holds only in-frame clones, not every one. This sample yields 130,000 to 150,000 clones, of which about 93% are seen a single time; 1.5% to 2% belongs to the top ten. The source was peripheral blood, collected on day 0 of AZD1222 vaccination. The origin of the receptors is an adult in good health.

Concerning this clone itself: The DNA is omitted, as the CDR3 cannot be located on it reliably, and the CDR3 follows TCRdb's listing. The chain links TRBV3-1 (or the pseudogene TRBV3-2) to TRBJ2-2. Counting both end residues, the CDR3 totals 17 amino acids. The germline CDR1 and CDR2 sequences are LGHDT and YNNKEL (reference sequence). The CDR3 spells CASLGPKDTSTPGSCFF.

V is TRBV5-4 and J is TRBJ1-4; perhaps TRBD1 as D (5 bases). In germline, CDR1 is SGHNT, CDR2 YYREEE (reference sequence). V lost 4 bases to trimming and J lost 3 bases, with 16 bases between them. There are 16 residues in the CDR3. The CDR3 loop reads CASSLGADSPNEKLFF. DNA for the CDR3: TGTGCCAGCAGCCTGGGTGCCGACAGTCCTAATGAAAAACTGTTTTTT.

The chain combines TRBV27 with TRBJ1-1, with D possibly being TRBD1 (5 bases). CDR1 and CDR2 from the germline V gene are MNHEY and SMNVEV (reference sequence). This CDR3 spans 12 amino acids. Trimming stripped 3 bases from V and 11 bases from J, with 13 bases between. The chain's CDR3 is CASSFLRGVAFF. The CDR3 bases are TGTGCCAGCAGTTTTTTGAGAGGGGTGGCTTTCTTT.

V is TRBV5-1 and J is TRBJ2-7; D remains unclear. The V gene lost 3 bases and the J gene lost 2 bases, with 27 bases spanning the gap. The CDR3 consists of 19 residues. Per germline, CDR1 SGHRS and CDR2 YFSETQ. The CDR3 spells CASSSPGKGGRAGAYEQYF. DNA for the CDR3: TGCGCCAGCAGCTCCCCCGGAAAGGGTGGAAGGGCCGGAGCCTACGAGCAGTACTTC.

The rearrangement joins TRBV5-1 to TRBJ2-5; D is uncertain. The V gene's germline CDR1 is SGHRS and CDR2 YFSETQ. CDR3 length: 13 residues. V lost 0 bases and J 2 bases, leaving 5 bases between the germline ends. The CDR3 sequence is CASSLAAQETQYF. Here the CDR3 DNA reads TGCGCCAGCAGCTTGGCCGCGCAAGAGACCCAGTACTTC.

The rearrangement links TRBV9 to TRBJ1-4; D is possibly TRBD1 (5 bases). Trimming removed 6 bases at V and 5 bases at J, with 17 bases between. The CDR3 runs to 15 residues. Per the germline V gene, CDR1 is SGDLS and CDR2 is YYNGEE. The CDR3 DNA is TGTGCCAGCACCCTAGGTCAGGGACGGAATGAAAAACTGTTTTTT. Its translation: CASTLGQGRNEKLFF.

The V gene is TRBV3-1 (or the pseudogene TRBV3-2), the J gene TRBJ1-2; the match to TRBD1 covers 10 bases. The ends lost 3 bases at V and 5 bases at J; junction bases unmatched: 12. Germline-derived CDR1 and CDR2 are LGHDT and YNNKEL (reference sequence). CDR3 length equals 17 residues. Here the CDR3 reads CASSHLRKDRGLYGYTF. In nucleotides, the CDR3 is TGTGCCAGCAGCCACCTCCGGAAAGACAGGGGGCTTTATGGCTACACCTTC.

The chain couples TRBV25-1 to TRBJ2-1, with D unresolved. The CDR3 runs 12 residues. The V end was cut by 3 bases, the J end by 6 bases, with 6 bases between. Germline V gene lookup returns CDR1 MGHDK and CDR2 SYGVNS. The CDR3 nucleotides read TGTGCCAGCAGTGACTGGGGCAATGAGCAGTTCTTC. This codes for CASSDWGNEQFF.

CDR3 region: CASQPRGEAFF. In nucleotides, the CDR3 is TGTGCCAGCCAGCCCCGTGGAGAAGCTTTCTTT. This chain links TRBV7-9 with TRBJ1-1; no clear D. The germline CDR1 and CDR2 sequences are SEHNR and FQNEAQ (reference sequence). The CDR3 extends over 11 amino acids. With 8 bases removed from V and 8 bases from J, the gap between germline ends came to 12 bases.

In DNA form, the CDR3 reads TGTGCCAGCAGTAGTTCAGGGGCGAGCACCGGGGAGCTGTTTTTT. It specifies CASSSSGASTGELFF. The rearrangement joins TRBV6-4 to TRBJ2-2, with D tentatively TRBD1 (6 bases). Trimming took 5 bases from V and 4 from J, leaving 14 bases between them. This CDR3 region has 15 residues. CDR1 is MRHNA and CDR2 is SNTAGT in the germline V gene.

J is TRBJ1-3 and V is TRBV5-1; weak D call: TRBD1 (6 bases). From germline, CDR1 is SGHRS and CDR2 YFSETQ. Between the trimmed V and J ends, which lost 2 bases and 0 bases, there was a span of 12 bases. The CDR3 runs to 16 residues. The CDR3 nucleotides read TGCGCCAGCAGCTTCCGGGACACAAACTCTGGAAACACCATATATTTT. This translates into CASSFRDTNSGNTIYF.

V is TRBV6-1 and J is TRBJ1-1; tentatively, D is TRBD1 (5 bases). This CDR3 is 15 amino acids long. Trimming pared 2 bases from V and 1 base from J, leaving 11 bases between. Germline-derived CDR1 and CDR2 are MNHNS and SASEGT. Here the CDR3 reads CASSEMVRANTEAFF. DNA of the CDR3: TGTGCCAGCAGTGAAATGGTCAGGGCGAACACTGAAGCTTTCTTT.

The chain carries TRBV20-1 and TRBJ1-5; 12 bases are shared with TRBD1. This CDR3 is built from 20 residues. V dropped 3 bases and J dropped 5; count of bases not matched to a gene: 20. Germline CDR1 is DFQATT and CDR2 is SNEGSKA (reference sequence). CDR3 amino acids: CSASKGARDRGLGQDQPQHF. The CDR3 bases are TGCAGTGCTAGTAAGGGGGCCCGGGACAGGGGGCTAGGTCAGGATCAGCCCCAGCATTTT.

The gene calls are TRBV18 and TRBJ1-1; D possibly corresponds to TRBD1 (5 bases). Germline V gene lookup returns CDR1 KGHSH and CDR2 LQKENI. V lost 2 bases and J lost 0, with 10 bases in between. The CDR3 runs to 15 residues. CDR3 amino acids: CASSPDGAMNTEAFF. The CDR3 nucleotides are TGTGCCAGCTCACCAGACGGGGCCATGAACACTGAAGCTTTCTTT. The entire variable domain, with the rest obtained from reference TRBV18 and TRBJ1-1, is as follows: NAGVMQNPRHLVRRRGQEARLRCSPMKGHSHVYWYRQLPEEGLKFMVYLQKENIIDESGMPKERFSAEFPKEGPSILRIQQVVRGDSAAYFCASSPDGAMNTEAFFGQGTRLTVV.

The rearrangement links TRBV5-4 to TRBJ1-6; 7 bases are shared with TRBD1. V was clipped by 0 bases and J by 8 bases; unmatched bases: 2. The germline gives CDR1 SGHNT, CDR2 YYREEE (reference sequence). CDR3 length: 14 amino acids. CDR3 in DNA: TGTGCCAGCAGCTTGGCAGGGGGGGATTCACCCCTCCACTTT. Translated, it gives CASSLAGGDSPLHF.